This T cell receptor beta chain comes out of a study of siplizumab effects on memory and regulatory T cells. A note on this clone: Its antigen is undetermined.

TCRdb keeps only in-frame clones here, not all; method: immunoSEQ multiplex PCR. The sample shows fewer than 100,000 clones, 94% of them seen only once. Study-wide results and limits: In siplizumab cultures, the suppressive function of proliferating Tregs remained unconfirmed. The majority of clones, roughly 75-95% of proliferating CD4+ or CD8+ clones, lacked an assignable naive or memory phenotype. Alloreactive sequences that could be traced to unstimulated CD4+ memory cells showed a significant reduction under siplizumab. Apparently key alloresponse contributors, naive T cells also seemed more diverse than memory cells.

The germline V gene encodes CDR1 SNHLY and CDR2 FYNNEI. V lost 2 bases to trimming and J lost 11 bases; unmatched junction nucleotides: 7. The CDR3 runs 14 residues. Sequenced: non-Treg CD4+ T cells sorted from blood. This rearrangement joins TRBV2 to TRBJ1-1, with 11 nucleotides matching TRBD1. The receptor's source is a human donor in good health. Here the CDR3 reads CASSEWDRGIGAFF. The CDR3 coding sequence is TGTGCCAGCAGTGAATGGGACAGGGGGATTGGGGCTTTCTTT.